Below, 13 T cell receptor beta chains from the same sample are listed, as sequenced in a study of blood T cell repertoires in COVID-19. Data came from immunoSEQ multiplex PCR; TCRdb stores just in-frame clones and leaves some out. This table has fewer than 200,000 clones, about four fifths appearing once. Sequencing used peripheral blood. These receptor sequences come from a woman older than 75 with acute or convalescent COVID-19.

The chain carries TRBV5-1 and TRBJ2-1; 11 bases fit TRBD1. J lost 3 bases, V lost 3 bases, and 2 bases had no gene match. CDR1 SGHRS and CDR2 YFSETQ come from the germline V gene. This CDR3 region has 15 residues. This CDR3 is CASSSGTGGYNEQFF. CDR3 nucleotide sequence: TGCGCCAGCAGCTCCGGGACAGGGGGCTACAATGAGCAGTTCTTC.

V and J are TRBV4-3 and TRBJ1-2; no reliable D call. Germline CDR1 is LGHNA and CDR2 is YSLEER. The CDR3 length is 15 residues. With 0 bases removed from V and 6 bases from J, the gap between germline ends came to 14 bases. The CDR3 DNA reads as TGCGCCAGCAGCCAAGACCGCGGGGAGTGGAATGGCTACACCTTC. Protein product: CASSQDRGEWNGYTF.

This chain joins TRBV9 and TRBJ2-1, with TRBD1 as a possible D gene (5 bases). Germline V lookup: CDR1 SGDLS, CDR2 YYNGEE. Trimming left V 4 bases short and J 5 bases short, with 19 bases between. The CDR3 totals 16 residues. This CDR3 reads CASSPDPRGRDNEQFF. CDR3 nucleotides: TGTGCCAGCAGCCCGGACCCAAGGGGCAGGGACAATGAGCAGTTCTTC. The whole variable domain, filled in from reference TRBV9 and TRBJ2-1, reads DSGVTQTPKHLITATGQRVTLRCSPRSGDLSVYWYQQSLDQGLQFLIQYYNGEERAKGNILERFSAQQFPDLHSELNLSSLELGDSALYFCASSPDPRGRDNEQFFGPGTRLTVL.

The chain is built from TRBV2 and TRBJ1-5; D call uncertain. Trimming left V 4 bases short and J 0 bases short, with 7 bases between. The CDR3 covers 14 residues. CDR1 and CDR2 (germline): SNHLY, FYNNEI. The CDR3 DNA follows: TGTGCCAGCAGTGCTGGCGGTAGCAATCAGCCCCAGCATTTT. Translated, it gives CASSAGGSNQPQHF.

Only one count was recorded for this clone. The CDR3 sequence is CASSPQNRGGTNYGYTF. The DNA of the CDR3 is TGTGCCAGCTCACCTCAAAATAGGGGTGGTACTAACTATGGCTACACCTTC. The chain joins TRBV18 to TRBJ1-2; the D gene is possibly TRBD1 (5 bases). V lost 3 bases to trimming and J lost 0 bases, with 17 bases between them. Germline values: CDR1 KGHSH, CDR2 LQKENI. The CDR3 runs 17 residues. Together with reference TRBV18 and TRBJ1-2, the CDR3 gives the full variable domain: NAGVMQNPRHLVRRRGQEARLRCSPMKGHSHVYWYRQLPEEGLKFMVYLQKENIIDESGMPKERFSAEFPKEGPSILRIQQVVRGDSAAYFCASSPQNRGGTNYGYTFGSGTRLTVV.

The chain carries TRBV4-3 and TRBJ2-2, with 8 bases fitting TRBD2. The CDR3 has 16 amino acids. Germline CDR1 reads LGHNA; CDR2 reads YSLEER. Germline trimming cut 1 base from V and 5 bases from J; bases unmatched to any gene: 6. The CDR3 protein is CASSQGLASGTGELFF. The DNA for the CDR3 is TGCGCCAGCAGCCAAGGTCTCGCTAGCGGGACCGGGGAGCTGTTTTTT.

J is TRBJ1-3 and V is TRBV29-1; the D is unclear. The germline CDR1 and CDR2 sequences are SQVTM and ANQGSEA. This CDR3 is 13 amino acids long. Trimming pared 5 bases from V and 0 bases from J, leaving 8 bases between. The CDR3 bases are TGCAGCGTTTCGATGAGCTCTGGAAACACCATATATTTT. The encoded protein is CSVSMSSGNTIYF.

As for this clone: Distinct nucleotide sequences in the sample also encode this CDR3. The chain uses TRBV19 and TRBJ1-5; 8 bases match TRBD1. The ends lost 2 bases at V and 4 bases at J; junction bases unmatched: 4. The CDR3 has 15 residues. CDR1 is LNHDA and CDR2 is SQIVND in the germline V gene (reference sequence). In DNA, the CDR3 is TGTGCCAGTAGTATATTACAGGGGGGGAATCAGCCCCAGCATTTT. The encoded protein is CASSILQGGNQPQHF.

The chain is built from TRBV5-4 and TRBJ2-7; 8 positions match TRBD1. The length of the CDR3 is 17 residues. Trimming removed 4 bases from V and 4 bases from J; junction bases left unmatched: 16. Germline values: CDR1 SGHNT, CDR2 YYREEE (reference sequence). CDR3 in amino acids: CASSIGTGGALLYEQYF. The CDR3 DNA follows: TGTGCCAGCAGCATAGGGACAGGCGGGGCCCTTTTGTACGAGCAGTACTTC. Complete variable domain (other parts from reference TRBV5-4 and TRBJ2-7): ETGVTQSPTHLIKTRGQQVTLRCSSQSGHNTVSWYQQALGQGPQFIFQYYREEENGRGNFPPRFSGLQFPNYSSELNVNALELDDSALYLCASSIGTGGALLYEQYFGPGTRLTVT.

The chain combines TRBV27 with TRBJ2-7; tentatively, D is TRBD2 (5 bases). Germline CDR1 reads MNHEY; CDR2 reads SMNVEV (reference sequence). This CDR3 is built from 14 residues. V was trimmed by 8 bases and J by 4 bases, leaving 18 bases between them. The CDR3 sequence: CASRPGNTPYEQYF. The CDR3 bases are TGTGCCAGCCGGCCCGGGAACACCCCATACGAGCAGTACTTC.

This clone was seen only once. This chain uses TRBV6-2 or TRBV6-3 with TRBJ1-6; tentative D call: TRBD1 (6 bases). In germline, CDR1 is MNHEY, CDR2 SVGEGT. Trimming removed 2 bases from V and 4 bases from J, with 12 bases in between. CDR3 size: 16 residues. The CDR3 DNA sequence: TGTGCCAGCAGTTACCGACCTACAGGGTATAATTCACCCCTCCACTTT. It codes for CASSYRPTGYNSPLHF.

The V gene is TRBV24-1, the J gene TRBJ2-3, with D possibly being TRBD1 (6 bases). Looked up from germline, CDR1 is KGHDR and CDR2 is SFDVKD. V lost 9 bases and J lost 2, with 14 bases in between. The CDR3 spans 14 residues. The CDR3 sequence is CATGLGAPTDTQYF. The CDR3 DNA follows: TGTGCCACCGGGTTGGGGGCTCCCACAGATACGCAGTATTTT.

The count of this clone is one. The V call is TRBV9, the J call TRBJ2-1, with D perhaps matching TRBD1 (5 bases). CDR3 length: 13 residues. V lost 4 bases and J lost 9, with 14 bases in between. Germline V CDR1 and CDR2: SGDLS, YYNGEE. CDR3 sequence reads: CASSFDSRSEQFF. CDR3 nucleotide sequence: TGTGCCAGCAGCTTCGACAGTCGGAGTGAGCAGTTCTTC.